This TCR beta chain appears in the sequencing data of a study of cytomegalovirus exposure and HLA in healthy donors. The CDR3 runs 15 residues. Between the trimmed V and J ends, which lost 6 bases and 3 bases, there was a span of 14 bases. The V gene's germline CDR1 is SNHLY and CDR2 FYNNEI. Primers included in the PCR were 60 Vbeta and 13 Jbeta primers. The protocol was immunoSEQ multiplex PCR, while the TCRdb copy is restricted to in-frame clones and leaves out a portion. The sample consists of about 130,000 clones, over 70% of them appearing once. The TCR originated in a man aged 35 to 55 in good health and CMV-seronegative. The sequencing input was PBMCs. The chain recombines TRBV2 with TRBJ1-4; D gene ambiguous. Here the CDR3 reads CASRGRGWANEKLFF. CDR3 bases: TGTGCCAGCAGGGGCCGGGGTTGGGCTAATGAAAAACTGTTTTTT.